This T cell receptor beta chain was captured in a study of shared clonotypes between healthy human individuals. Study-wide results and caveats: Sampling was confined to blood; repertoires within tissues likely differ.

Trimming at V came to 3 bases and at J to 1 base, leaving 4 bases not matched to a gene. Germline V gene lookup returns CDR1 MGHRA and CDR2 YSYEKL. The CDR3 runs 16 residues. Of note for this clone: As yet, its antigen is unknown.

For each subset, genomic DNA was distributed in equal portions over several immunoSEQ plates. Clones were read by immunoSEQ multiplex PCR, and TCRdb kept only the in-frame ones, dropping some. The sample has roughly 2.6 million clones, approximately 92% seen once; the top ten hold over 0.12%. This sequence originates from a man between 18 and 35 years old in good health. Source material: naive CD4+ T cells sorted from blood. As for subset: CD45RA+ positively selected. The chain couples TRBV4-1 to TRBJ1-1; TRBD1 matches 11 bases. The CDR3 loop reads CASSHYGQGANTEAFF. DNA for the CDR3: TGCGCCAGCAGCCACTATGGACAGGGGGCGAACACTGAAGCTTTCTTT.